This T cell receptor (beta chain) was found in a study of control samples from healthy donors and cancer patients. Some clones are missing from TCRdb's copy, which holds only in-frame ones; the method was immunoSEQ multiplex PCR. The table has roughly 150,000 clones, 75% to 90% seen once. Material: blood. This TCR was recovered from a man aged 25 to 40 in good health.

The CDR3 region has the DNA TGTGCCTGGAGGGAACCGCGGGGGGTCAGCTATGGCTACACCTTC. Translating gives CAWREPRGVSYGYTF. The chain carries TRBV30 and TRBJ1-2; D might be TRBD1 (5 bases). Germline V lookup: CDR1 GTSNPN, CDR2 SVGIG (reference sequence). The CDR3 totals 15 residues. Trimming removed 3 bases at V and 4 bases at J, with 18 bases between.